A selection of T cell receptor beta chains follows, all from one sample in a study of OX40 agonist ivuxolimab in advanced cancers. Method: immunoSEQ multiplex PCR; TCRdb's copy keeps in-frame clones and lacks some. In the table there are 80,000 or so clones, 84% of which are singletons. The material was CD4+ or CD8+ T cells sorted from blood, obtained in a trial of the OX40 agonist ivuxolimab. Source of these receptors: an adult with an advanced solid tumor such as melanoma, head and neck, liver or kidney cancer. Both conserved end residues are part of each CDR3. The D gene is left open where the match is weak. Clone size, where shown, is once, few, many, or a class for clones that have expanded.

D: .
J: TRBJ1-3
size: once
V: TRBV6-5
DNA: TGTGCCAGCAGTTACGACACCGGCTCTGGAAACACCATATATTTT
CDR3: CASSYDTGSGNTIYF

D: TRBD1
J: TRBJ1-4
size: few
V: TRBV28
DNA: TGTGCCAGCAGTACTCTCGGGACAGTTAATGAAAAACTGTTTTTT
CDR3: CASSTLGTVNEKLFF

D: .
J: TRBJ2-7
size: .
V: TRBV10-1
DNA: TGCGCCAGACAGGGTTTCGAGCAGTACTTC
CDR3: CARQGFEQYF

D: .
J: TRBJ1-1
size: .
V: TRBV2
DNA: TGTGCCAGCAAACAGCGCACTGAAGCTTTCTTT
CDR3: CASKQRTEAFF

D: .
J: TRBJ2-1
size: .
V: TRBV11-3
DNA: TGTGCCAGCAGCTTTGCGGGTGGGGAGCAGTTCTTC
CDR3: CASSFAGGEQFF

D: .
J: TRBJ1-6
size: .
V: TRBV2
DNA: TGTGCCAGCAGTGAAAGTTGGCCCCTTAATTCACCCCTCCACTTT
CDR3: CASSESWPLNSPLHF

D: .
J: TRBJ2-5
size: .
V: TRBV28
DNA: TGTGCCAGCAGGGAACAGGGGAGGGAGACCCAGTACTTC
CDR3: CASREQGRETQYF

D: TRBD2
J: TRBJ2-1
size: .
V: TRBV18
DNA: TGTGCCAGCCGGGAGGCAGGCAGCTCCTACAATGAGCAGTTCTTC
CDR3: CASREAGSSYNEQFF

D: .
J: TRBJ1-5
size: .
V: TRBV5-1
DNA: TGCGCCAGCAGCTGGGGTCCTAATCAGCCCCAGCATTTT
CDR3: CASSWGPNQPQHF

D: TRBD1
J: TRBJ1-4
size: .
V: TRBV30
DNA: TGTGCCTGGAGGGGGGGACAGGGCCAAGAAAAACTGTTTTTT
CDR3: CAWRGGQGQEKLFF

D: .
J: TRBJ2-4
size: .
V: TRBV7-2
DNA: TGTGCCAGCAGCTTGGGGGGCAAGTGGGGACTTGCCAAAAACATTCAGTACTTC
CDR3: CASSLGGKWGLAKNIQYF

D: .
J: TRBJ1-6
size: once
V: TRBV25-1
DNA: TGTGCCAGCAGTGAATATGCGGGCCTGGGGGGCGAGTCAGTCCACCTCCACTTT
CDR3: CASSEYAGLGGESVHLHF

D: TRBD1
J: TRBJ2-2
size: .
V: TRBV9
DNA: TGTGCCAGCAGCGTAGGTTTGGGGGACAGGGGTAACACCGGGGAGCTGTTTTTT
CDR3: CASSVGLGDRGNTGELFF

D: TRBD1
J: TRBJ2-3
size: .
V: TRBV7-3
DNA: TGTGCCAGCAGCCCCTCACCGGACAGGAAAGGCACAGATACGCAGTATTTT
CDR3: CASSPSPDRKGTDTQYF

D: .
J: TRBJ2-2
size: .
V: TRBV4-3
DNA: TGCGCCAGCAGCGTAGGGGGGGCCGGCACCGGGGAGCTGTTTTTT
CDR3: CASSVGGAGTGELFF

D: .
J: TRBJ1-2
size: .
V: TRBV29-1
DNA: TGCAGCGTTGTAACAGACTATGGCTACACCTTC
CDR3: CSVVTDYGYTF

D: .
J: TRBJ1-1
size: once
V: TRBV4-3
DNA: TGCGCCAGCAGCCAAGAACGAAACACTGAAGCTTTCTTT
CDR3: CASSQERNTEAFF

D: .
J: TRBJ1-2
size: .
V: TRBV7-2
DNA: TGTGCCAGCAGCTTAATGGGAGGGGAAGGCTACACCTTC
CDR3: CASSLMGGEGYTF

D: .
J: TRBJ1-1
size: .
V: TRBV7-2
DNA: TGTGCCAGCAGCTTAGAAGCAGGGAGCACTGAAGCTTTCTTT
CDR3: CASSLEAGSTEAFF

D: .
J: TRBJ1-1
size: once
V: TRBV7-7
DNA: TGTGCTGGCAGCTTAACGGCTTCCACTGAAGCTTTCTTT
CDR3: CAGSLTASTEAFF

D: .
J: TRBJ2-3
size: once
V: TRBV7-3
DNA: TGTGCCAGCAGCACACTTAGCACAGATACGCAGTATTTT
CDR3: CASSTLSTDTQYF

D: .
J: TRBJ2-1
size: .
V: TRBV21-1
DNA: TGTGCCAGCAGCACGGGACAGGGCTCCTACAATGAGCAGTTCTTC
CDR3: CASSTGQGSYNEQFF

D: TRBD1
J: TRBJ1-1
size: .
V: TRBV11-2
DNA: TGTGCCAGCAGCTTACAGGGACAGAAGAACACTGAAGCTTTCTTT
CDR3: CASSLQGQKNTEAFF

D: .
J: TRBJ2-1
size: .
V: TRBV9
DNA: TGTGCCAGCAGCCAGGGGACGGGGGCCTTCTACAATGAGCAGTTCTTC
CDR3: CASSQGTGAFYNEQFF

D: TRBD2
J: TRBJ2-1
size: .
V: TRBV18
DNA: TGTGCCAGCTCACCACCGAGGACTAGCGGGACCGGTGAGCAGTTCTTC
CDR3: CASSPPRTSGTGEQFF

D: TRBD1
J: TRBJ1-4
size: .
V: TRBV18
DNA: TGTGCCAGCTCACCCGGGACAGGGGCTGAAAAACTGTTTTTT
CDR3: CASSPGTGAEKLFF

D: .
J: TRBJ1-4
size: .
V: TRBV2
DNA: TGTGCCAGCATCCCAATTGGACTGGCTAATGAAAAACTGTTTTTT
CDR3: CASIPIGLANEKLFF

D: TRBD1
J: TRBJ1-1
size: .
V: TRBV27
DNA: TGTGCCAGCAGCCGACGGACAGGGACCATGGGAGCTTTCTTT
CDR3: CASSRRTGTMGAFF

D: TRBD1
J: TRBJ1-2
size: .
V: TRBV5-1
DNA: TGCGCCAGCAGCTGGACAGGAGCTAACTATGGCTACACCTTC
CDR3: CASSWTGANYGYTF

D: .
J: TRBJ2-5
size: .
V: TRBV9
DNA: TGTGCCAGCAGCTCGCGGGGTGAGCAGTACTTC
CDR3: CASSSRGEQYF

D: TRBD1
J: TRBJ1-5
size: .
V: TRBV6-6
DNA: TGTGCCAGCAGTTCCAAAAGGGGACAGCCCAATCAGCCCCAGCATTTT
CDR3: CASSSKRGQPNQPQHF

D: .
J: TRBJ2-5
size: .
V: TRBV7-2
DNA: TGTGCCAGCAGCTTAGTGATAAAAGAGACCCAGTACTTC
CDR3: CASSLVIKETQYF

D: TRBD1
J: TRBJ1-2
size: .
V: TRBV28
DNA: TGTGCCAGCAGCCGGACAGGGTGGGATGGCTACACCTTC
CDR3: CASSRTGWDGYTF

D: TRBD1
J: TRBJ1-1
size: .
V: TRBV7-3
DNA: TGTGCCAGCAGCATAGCCCCGGGACAGGGGGCTGAAGCTTTCTTT
CDR3: CASSIAPGQGAEAFF

D: .
J: TRBJ2-2
size: .
V: TRBV6-1
DNA: TGTGCCAGCAGGGGCCAGGTTGGGGAGCTGTTTTTT
CDR3: CASRGQVGELFF

D: .
J: TRBJ1-2
size: .
V: TRBV5-1
DNA: TGCGCCAGCAGCCCCCCCGCAGGCTCCTATGGCTACACCTTC
CDR3: CASSPPAGSYGYTF

D: .
J: TRBJ1-2
size: .
V: TRBV7-9
DNA: TGTGCCAGCAGCTTAGCGCGGCAGAGCTATGGCTACACCTTC
CDR3: CASSLARQSYGYTF

D: TRBD1
J: TRBJ1-1
size: .
V: TRBV5-6
DNA: TGTGCCAGCAGCTTGGTCGGGACAGGGCGAGTGATGAACACTGAAGCTTTCTTT
CDR3: CASSLVGTGRVMNTEAFF

D: TRBD1
J: TRBJ2-7
size: .
V: TRBV5-1
DNA: TGCGCCAGCAGTCCCGGGACAGGGACCTACGAGCAGTACTTC
CDR3: CASSPGTGTYEQYF

D: .
J: TRBJ1-1
size: .
V: TRBV7-9
DNA: TGTGCCAGCAGCCCGATAGGGGGAGGGGAAGCTTTCTTT
CDR3: CASSPIGGGEAFF

D: .
J: TRBJ2-3
size: .
V: TRBV2
DNA: TGTGCCAGCAGGCCCACGCCGACCGGGATCGGCACAGATACGCAGTATTTT
CDR3: CASRPTPTGIGTDTQYF

D: .
J: TRBJ2-2
size: .
V: TRBV5-4
DNA: TGTGCCAGCAGATACGACGGGACCGGGGAGCTGTTTTTT
CDR3: CASRYDGTGELFF

D: .
J: TRBJ2-6
size: few
V: TRBV5-1
DNA: TGCGCCAGCAGCTTGGTGGTTGGGGCCAACGTCCTGACTTTC
CDR3: CASSLVVGANVLTF